A single sample is the source of the 21 T cell receptor beta chains below, sequenced in a study of early T cells in non-severe SARS-CoV-2 infection. Each CDR3 protein gets one entry after TCRdb re-called the 5' RACE reads with MiXCR. The sample has about 25,000 distinct CDR3 sequences, about 4.5% seen once. Sequenced input: whole blood. These receptors came from an adult who was a healthcare worker with PCR-confirmed SARS-CoV-2 infection or an uninfected control (not recorded which).

This clonotype was picked up many times. The rearrangement uses TRBV28 and TRBJ2-3; D may be TRBD2 (6 bases). The CDR3 runs to 15 residues. Germline CDR1 MDHEN, CDR2 SYDVKM. Trimming removed 4 bases from V and 2 bases from J, with 13 bases in between. The CDR3 region has the DNA TGTGCCAGCAGTTCCGCGGGGCCGAACACAGATACGCAGTATTTT. It is translated as CASSSAGPNTDTQYF. Full variable domain (missing parts from reference TRBV28 and TRBJ2-3): DVKVTQSSRYLVKRTGEKVFLECVQDMDHENMFWYRQDPGLGLRLIYFSYDVKMKEKGDIPEGYSVSREKKERFSLILESASTNQTSMYLCASSSAGPNTDTQYFGPGTRLTVL.

Ten or more counts support this clonotype. The rearrangement joins TRBV20-1 to TRBJ1-4, with TRBD1 matching 8 bases. The germline V gene encodes CDR1 DFQATT and CDR2 SNEGSKA (reference sequence). The V segment lost 4 bases and the J segment 8 bases; nucleotides outside the gene matches: 6. CDR3 size: 13 residues. The CDR3 region is CSAIPRGPEKLFF. For the CDR3, the DNA is TGCAGTGCTATCCCCAGGGGGCCCGAAAAACTGTTTTTT.

This clonotype was picked up many times. The rearrangement joins TRBV5-4 to TRBJ1-2; 8 nucleotides match TRBD1. V trimming: 3 bases; J trimming: 8 bases; junction bases outside the gene matches: 6. The CDR3 contains 13 residues. CDR1 and CDR2 from the germline V gene are SGHNT and YYREEE (reference sequence). This CDR3 is CASSSGQGRGYTF. The CDR3 DNA follows: TGTGCCAGCAGCTCTGGACAGGGCCGCGGCTACACCTTC.

This clonotype was picked up many times. No conserved phenylalanine or tryptophan ends this CDR3, so it is likely a read error. The DNA is left out, because the CDR3 cannot be placed on it with certainty; the CDR3 is given as TCRdb lists it. The chain uses TRBV7-6 and TRBJ2-7; the D call TRBD1 from the table was never checked on the DNA. The CDR3 totals 10 residues, both ends included. Germline V gene lookup returns CDR1 SGHVS and CDR2 FNYEAQ. The CDR3 loop reads CASSSLEGGK.

This clonotype showed up many times. Germline and junction disagree at one end, which may indicate a read error. This chain uses TRBV7-7 with TRBJ2-2; 9 nucleotides align to TRBD1. The CDR3 is 17 residues long. Germline-derived CDR1 and CDR2 are SSHAT and FNYEAQ (reference sequence). CDR3 in amino acids: CASSVTGGGSNTGELFF. The CDR3 region has the DNA TGTGCTAGCAGCGTAACAGGGGGCGGATCGAACACCGGGGAGCTGTTTTTT.

The sample holds many counts of this clonotype. The chain links TRBV7-3 to TRBJ2-1; 11 positions match TRBD2. There are 15 residues in the CDR3. V was pared by 1 base and J by 7 bases, with 3 bases of the junction left unmatched. Germline CDR1 reads SGHTA; CDR2 reads FQGTGA. The CDR3 region has the DNA TGTGCCAGCAGCTTAATAGCGGGAGGGAGGAATGAGCAGTTCTTC. Protein sequence: CASSLIAGGRNEQFF.

Ten or more counts support this clonotype. This chain links TRBV6-6 with TRBJ1-1, with 8 nucleotides matching TRBD1. Germline loops: CDR1 MNHNY, CDR2 SVGAGI (reference sequence). The CDR3 length is 13 residues. Losses at the gene ends were 7 bases for V and 4 bases for J; bases not matched to a gene: 5. This CDR3 reads CASTDTGGTEAFF. Written as DNA, the CDR3 is TGTGCCAGCACCGATACAGGGGGCACTGAAGCTTTCTTT.

This clonotype was seen repeatedly, ten times or more. V is TRBV4-2 and J is TRBJ1-5; possible D gene TRBD1, 5 bases. Trimming pared 0 bases from V and 5 bases from J, leaving 11 bases between. The CDR3 extends over 15 amino acids. The V gene's germline CDR1 is LGHNA and CDR2 YNFKEQ. The chain's CDR3 is CASSQDWGEDQPQHF. In nucleotides, the CDR3 is TGTGCCAGCAGCCAAGATTGGGGGGAGGATCAGCCCCAGCATTTT.

This clonotype was seen a few times. The chain couples TRBV10-3 to TRBJ2-3; 9 nucleotides agree with TRBD2. With V trimmed by 3 bases and J by 4 bases, 11 bases remained unmatched. CDR3 length equals 17 residues. The V gene's germline CDR1 is ENHRY and CDR2 SYGVKD. CDR3 sequence reads: CAISETFSGSFPDTQYF. Here the CDR3 DNA reads TGTGCCATCAGTGAAACATTTAGCGGGAGTTTCCCAGATACGCAGTATTTT.

This clonotype was detected ten times or more. The chain combines TRBV7-2 with TRBJ2-7, with 7 bases matching TRBD1. The germline gives CDR1 SGHTA, CDR2 FQGNSA. There are 13 residues in the CDR3. J was trimmed by 4 bases and V by 4 bases; bases with no gene match: 4. DNA for the CDR3: TGTGCCAGCAGCTACGGGACAGCTTACGAGCAGTACTTC. It is translated as CASSYGTAYEQYF.

This chain connects TRBV7-2 to TRBJ2-1; maybe TRBD2 (6 bases). In germline, CDR1 is SGHTA, CDR2 FQGNSA. Trimming shortened V by 10 bases and J by 4 bases, and 20 bases separated the two germline ends. The CDR3 runs to 15 residues. The CDR3 bases are TGTGCCACCAGGCGGGACCTAGGAAAATACAATGAGCAGTTCTTC. Its translation: CATRRDLGKYNEQFF. The full variable domain, completed using reference TRBV7-2 and TRBJ2-1, is GAGVSQSPSNKVTEKGKDVELRCDPISGHTALYWYRQSLGQGLEFLIYFQGNSAPDKSGLPSDRFSAERTGGSVSTLTIQRTQQEDSAVYLCATRRDLGKYNEQFFGPGTRLTVL.

This clonotype has ten or more counts. The V and J genes are TRBV7-2 and TRBJ2-2; 7 bases are a match to TRBD1. The CDR3 is 15 amino acids. CDR1 and CDR2 from the germline V gene are SGHTA and FQGNSA. Unmatched junction bases numbered 7, after V lost 5 bases and J lost 4 bases. The CDR3 region is CASSPVGGFTGELFF. The DNA of the CDR3 is TGTGCCAGCAGCCCCGTAGGGGGCTTCACCGGGGAGCTGTTTTTT. The full variable domain, rest sourced from reference TRBV7-2 and TRBJ2-2, is GAGVSQSPSNKVTEKGKDVELRCDPISGHTALYWYRQSLGQGLEFLIYFQGNSAPDKSGLPSDRFSAERTGGSVSTLTIQRTQQEDSAVYLCASSPVGGFTGELFFGEGSRLTVL.

In the case of this clonotype: Mismatch with germline at one junction end may stem from a read error. The rearrangement links TRBV7-9 to TRBJ2-5; a weak D match, TRBD2 (5 bases). The germline CDR1 and CDR2 sequences are SEHNR and FQNEAQ (reference sequence). This CDR3 comprises 13 residues. The CDR3 DNA reads TGTGCCAGCAGCTTGGACTCCAAAGAGACCCAGTACTTT. This sequence encodes CASSLDSKETQYF.

This clonotype is categorized as medium-sized. J is TRBJ1-5 and V is TRBV4-3, with D unclear. The V gene's germline CDR1 is LGHNA and CDR2 YSLEER. The V and J ends lost 1 base and 0 bases respectively, with 4 bases between them. The CDR3 is 14 residues long. For the CDR3, the DNA is TGCGCCAGCAGCCAAGGCGGTAGCAATCAGCCCCAGCATTTT. Translation gives CASSQGGSNQPQHF.

The chain is built from TRBV5-8 and TRBJ1-3; D unresolved. Germline CDR1 SGHTS, CDR2 YDEGEE. The CDR3 loop spans 13 amino acids. V lost 2 bases to trimming and J lost 9 bases, with 12 bases between them. CDR3 nucleotides: TGTGCCAGCAGCTTTCATGGGGAGGTCACCATATATTTT. Protein sequence: CASSFHGEVTIYF.

This clonotype was counted at least ten times. The V and J genes are TRBV10-3 and TRBJ1-1, with 9 positions matching TRBD1. The CDR3 contains 14 residues. CDR1 is ENHRY and CDR2 is SYGVKD in the germline V gene. Trimming took 9 bases from V and 2 from J; bases not matched to a gene: 7. The CDR3: CAIQPGQGNTEAFF. The DNA of the CDR3 is TGTGCCATTCAACCGGGACAGGGTAACACTGAAGCTTTCTTT.

This clonotype was detected many times. The genes are TRBV5-6 and TRBJ2-1; D is possibly TRBD1 (5 bases). In germline, CDR1 is SGHDT, CDR2 YYEEEE. The CDR3 is made up of 13 amino acids. V lost 3 bases to trimming and J lost 5 bases, with 9 bases between them. In nucleotides, the CDR3 is TGTGCCAGCAGCTCGACAGTAAACAATGAGCAGTTCTTC. The encoded protein is CASSSTVNNEQFF.

This clonotype was seen many times. The chain couples TRBV19 to TRBJ2-1; TRBD2 agrees at 11 bases. This CDR3 is 16 amino acids long. J gave up 5 bases and V 3 bases, and 6 bases lay outside the gene matches. Germline lookup yields CDR1 LNHDA and CDR2 SQIVND (reference sequence). CDR3 DNA: TGTGCCAGTAGTATGCCGGGACTAGCGGCCCACAATGAGCAGTTCTTC. Its protein product is CASSMPGLAAHNEQFF.

This clonotype was observed many times. The rearrangement uses TRBV29-1 and TRBJ2-3, with 10 bases identical to TRBD1. The CDR3 is made up of 14 amino acids. Germline CDR1 SQVTM, CDR2 ANQGSEA. With 1 base clipped from V and 4 bases from J, the junction kept 2 bases outside the gene matches. In DNA, the CDR3 is TGCAGCGTTGAAGGGGGGACAGGGGCAGATACGCAGTATTTT. Its translation is CSVEGGTGADTQYF.

The sample holds a few counts of this clonotype. This chain joins TRBV7-8 and TRBJ2-1, with TRBD1 as a possible D gene (6 bases). Between the trimmed V and J ends, which lost 4 bases and 15 bases, there was a span of 25 bases. CDR1 is SGHVS, CDR2 FQNEAQ, per germline. The CDR3 is 15 amino acids. The CDR3 loop reads CASSSTGRGPLDLFF. CDR3 DNA: TGTGCCAGCAGCTCCACGGGCAGGGGACCCCTAGATCTGTTCTTC.

The sample holds many counts of this clonotype. This chain uses TRBV11-3 with TRBJ2-1; D is perhaps TRBD1 or TRBD2 (5 bases each). This CDR3 spans 15 amino acids. Between the trimmed V and J ends, which lost 1 base and 7 bases, there was a span of 14 bases. Germline V gene data show CDR1 as SGHNT and CDR2 as YENEEA. The CDR3 sequence is CASSLGGPQGNEQFF. DNA for the CDR3: TGTGCCAGCAGCTTAGGGGGACCCCAAGGAAATGAGCAGTTCTTC. Looking up the rest from reference TRBV11-3 and TRBJ2-1 gives the full variable domain: EAGVVQSPRYKIIEKKQPVAFWCNPISGHNTLYWYLQNLGQGPELLIRYENEEAVDDSQLPKDRFSAERLKGVDSTLKIQPAELGDSAVYLCASSLGGPQGNEQFFGPGTRLTVL.